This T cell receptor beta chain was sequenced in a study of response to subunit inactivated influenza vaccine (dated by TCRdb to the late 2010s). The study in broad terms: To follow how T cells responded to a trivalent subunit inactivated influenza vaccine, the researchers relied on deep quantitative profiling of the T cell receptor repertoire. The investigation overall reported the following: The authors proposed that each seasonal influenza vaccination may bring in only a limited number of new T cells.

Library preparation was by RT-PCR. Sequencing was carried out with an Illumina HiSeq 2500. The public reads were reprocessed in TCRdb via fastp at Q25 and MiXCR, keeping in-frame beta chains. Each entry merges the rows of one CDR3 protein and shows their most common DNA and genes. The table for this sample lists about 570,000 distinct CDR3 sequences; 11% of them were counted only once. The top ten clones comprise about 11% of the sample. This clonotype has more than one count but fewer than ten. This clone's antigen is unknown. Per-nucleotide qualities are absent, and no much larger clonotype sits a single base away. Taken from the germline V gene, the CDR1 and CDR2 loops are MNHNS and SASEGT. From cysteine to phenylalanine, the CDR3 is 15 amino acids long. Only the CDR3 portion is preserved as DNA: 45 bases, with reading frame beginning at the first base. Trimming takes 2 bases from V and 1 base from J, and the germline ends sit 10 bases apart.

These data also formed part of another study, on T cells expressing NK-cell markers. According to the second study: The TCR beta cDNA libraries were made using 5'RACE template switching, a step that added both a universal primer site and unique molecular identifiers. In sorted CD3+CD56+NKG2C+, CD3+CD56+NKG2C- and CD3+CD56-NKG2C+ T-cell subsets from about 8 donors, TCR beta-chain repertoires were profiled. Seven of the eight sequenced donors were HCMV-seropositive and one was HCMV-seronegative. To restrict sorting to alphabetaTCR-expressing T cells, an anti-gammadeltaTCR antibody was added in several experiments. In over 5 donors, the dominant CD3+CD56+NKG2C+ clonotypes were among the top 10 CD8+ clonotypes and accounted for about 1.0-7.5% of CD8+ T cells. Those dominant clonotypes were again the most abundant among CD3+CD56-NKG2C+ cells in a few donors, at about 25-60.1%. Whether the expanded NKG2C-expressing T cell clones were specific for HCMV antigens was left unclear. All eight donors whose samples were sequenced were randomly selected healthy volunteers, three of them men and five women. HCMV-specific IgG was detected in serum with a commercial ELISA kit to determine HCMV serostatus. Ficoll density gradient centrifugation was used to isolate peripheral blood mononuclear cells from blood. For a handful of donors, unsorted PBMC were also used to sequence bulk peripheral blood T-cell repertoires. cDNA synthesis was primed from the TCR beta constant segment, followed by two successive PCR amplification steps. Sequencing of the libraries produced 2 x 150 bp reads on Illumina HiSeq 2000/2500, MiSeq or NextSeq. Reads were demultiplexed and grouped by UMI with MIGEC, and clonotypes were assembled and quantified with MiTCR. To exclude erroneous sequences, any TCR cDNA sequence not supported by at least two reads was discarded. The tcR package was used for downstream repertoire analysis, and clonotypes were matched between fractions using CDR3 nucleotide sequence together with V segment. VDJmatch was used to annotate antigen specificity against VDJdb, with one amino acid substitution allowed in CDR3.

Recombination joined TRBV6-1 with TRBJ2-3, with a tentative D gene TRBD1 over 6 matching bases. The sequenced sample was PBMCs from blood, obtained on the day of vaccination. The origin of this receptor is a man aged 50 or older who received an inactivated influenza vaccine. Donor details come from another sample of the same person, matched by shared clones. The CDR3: CASSEWRQGTDTQYF. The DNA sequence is TGTGCCAGCAGTGAATGGAGACAGGGCACAGATACGCAGTATTTT.